A single sample is the source of the 26 T cell receptor beta chains below, sequenced in a study of beta chain features in type 1 diabetes. General study findings and limits: Among all four CD4+ subsets, Type 1 diabetes patients had TCRB CDR3s that were moderately but significantly shorter.

Antigen specificity for these receptors is unknown. Expressed TCRB transcripts got sequenced, as all isolated RNA was reverse transcribed. The protocol was immunoSEQ multiplex PCR, while the TCRdb copy is restricted to in-frame clones and leaves out a portion. The table includes around 160,000 clones, 63% detected once. Sequences were obtained from naive CD4+ T cells from blood. Source of these receptors: a man aged 25-40 years with type 1 diabetes.

J is TRBJ1-2 and V is TRBV28; D perhaps matches TRBD1 (5 bases). V was pared by 2 bases and J by 8 bases, with 18 bases between. The germline gives CDR1 MDHEN, CDR2 SYDVKM. This CDR3 region has 15 residues. Here the CDR3 DNA reads TGTGCCAGCAGTTTACGCTGGGGCCCCTCTTGGGGCTACACCTTC. As protein: CASSLRWGPSWGYTF.

The chain recombines TRBV9 with TRBJ2-3; D might be TRBD2 (5 bases). Trimming shortened V by 0 bases and J by 2 bases, and 10 bases separated the two germline ends. Per germline, CDR1 SGDLS and CDR2 YYNGEE. The CDR3 contains 15 residues. CDR3 nucleotides: TGTGCCAGCAGCGTAGCTCCAGGACTCACAGATACGCAGTATTTT. Protein: CASSVAPGLTDTQYF.

The rearrangement joins TRBV7-9 to TRBJ2-7, with D perhaps matching TRBD1 (6 bases). Germline CDR1 and CDR2: SEHNR and FQNEAQ (reference sequence). The CDR3 runs 14 residues. Between the trimmed V and J ends, which lost 8 bases and 3 bases, there was a span of 17 bases. The CDR3 loop is CASGDRDTHYEQYF. CDR3 nucleotides: TGTGCCAGCGGGGACCGGGACACTCACTACGAGCAGTACTTC.

The chain joins TRBV9 to TRBJ2-7, with a weak D call TRBD1 (5 bases). Germline CDR1 SGDLS, CDR2 YYNGEE. The CDR3 loop spans 12 amino acids. Trimming stripped 5 bases from V and 6 bases from J, with 12 bases between. This chain's CDR3 is CASSRHQGEQYF. The CDR3 DNA is TGTGCCAGCAGTAGGCATCAGGGCGAGCAGTACTTC.

The J gene is TRBJ2-7, the V gene TRBV7-2, with 7 bases identical to TRBD1. Per the germline V gene, CDR1 is SGHTA and CDR2 is FQGNSA. V gave up 3 bases and J gave up 7 bases; unmatched junction bases: 9. CDR3 length: 14 amino acids. CDR3 DNA: TGTGCCAGCAGCTTCGACAGGGTGGGTTTAGAGCAGTACTTC. Residues: CASSFDRVGLEQYF.

The J gene is TRBJ2-1, the V gene TRBV7-2; no clear D gene. V lost 5 bases and J lost 0, with 11 bases in between. CDR1 and CDR2 from the germline V gene are SGHTA and FQGNSA. The CDR3 loop spans 15 amino acids. Here the CDR3 reads CASSPASSSYNEQFF. In nucleotides, the CDR3 is TGTGCCAGCAGCCCAGCGTCGAGCTCCTACAATGAGCAGTTCTTC.

The CDR3 DNA reads TGTGCCAGCAGCCTAGGACCTGGATCCGGGGAGCTGTTTTTT. It specifies CASSLGPGSGELFF. This chain connects TRBV7-6 to TRBJ2-2; D ambiguous. Looked up from germline, CDR1 is SGHVS and CDR2 is FNYEAQ. Trimming left V 5 bases short and J 6 bases short, with 13 bases between. The length of the CDR3 is 14 residues. The whole variable domain, remainder taken from reference TRBV7-6 and TRBJ2-2, is GAGVSQSPRYKVTKRGQDVALRCDPISGHVSLYWYRQALGQGPEFLTYFNYEAQQDKSGLPNDRFSAERPEGSISTLTIQRTEQRDSAMYRCASSLGPGSGELFFGEGSRLTVL.

V usage is TRBV4-3 and J usage is TRBJ2-7; no definite D call. The CDR3 spans 17 residues. Germline values: CDR1 LGHNA, CDR2 YSLEER. V was pared by 1 base and J by 0 bases, with 16 bases between. This CDR3 reads CASSQVSVGIGSYEQYF. DNA for the CDR3: TGCGCCAGCAGCCAAGTTTCAGTGGGCATAGGCTCCTACGAGCAGTACTTC.

The chain uses TRBV29-1 and TRBJ1-5, with 7 nucleotides matching TRBD1. V gave up 4 bases and J gave up 3 bases; unmatched junction bases: 3. This CDR3 contains 13 residues. Germline lookup yields CDR1 SQVTM and CDR2 ANQGSEA. CDR3 sequence reads: CSVGDSLNQPQHF. In DNA, the CDR3 is TGCAGCGTTGGGGACAGTCTCAATCAGCCCCAGCATTTT.

This chain uses TRBV29-1 with TRBJ2-5; 8 nucleotides match TRBD2. This CDR3 spans 14 amino acids. Germline V gene sequence: CDR1 SQVTM, CDR2 ANQGSEA. The J segment lost 2 bases and the V segment lost 4 bases, leaving 6 bases of the junction unmatched. The CDR3 reads CSVASGGGQETQYF. The DNA for the CDR3 is TGCAGCGTTGCGTCTGGCGGGGGGCAAGAGACCCAGTACTTC.

This clone came up once. The genes are TRBV7-2 and TRBJ1-6; D gene ambiguous. The length of the CDR3 is 14 residues. Trimming took 3 bases from V and 9 from J, leaving 12 bases between them. CDR1 is SGHTA and CDR2 is FQGNSA in the germline V gene. In DNA, the CDR3 is TGTGCCAGCAGCTTGGGTTTATCGGGTTCACCCCTCCACTTT. Amino acids: CASSLGLSGSPLHF.

This chain uses TRBV30 with TRBJ1-1; unclear D gene. The germline V and J ends were trimmed by 2 bases and 6 bases, with 7 bases remaining between them. Germline-derived CDR1 and CDR2 are GTSNPN and SVGIG (reference sequence). The CDR3 is 11 amino acids. CDR3: CAWSLAAEAFF. CDR3 coding DNA: TGTGCCTGGAGTCTGGCCGCTGAAGCTTTCTTT.

The J gene is TRBJ1-1, the V gene TRBV29-1; D is unresolved. CDR3 length: 14 amino acids. The germline CDR1 and CDR2 sequences are SQVTM and ANQGSEA. Trimming cost V 0 bases and J 5 bases, with 13 bases left between them. CDR3 nucleotide sequence: TGCAGCGTTGAAGAGGTAACCGCGGGAACTGAAGCTTTCTTT. Its translation is CSVEEVTAGTEAFF.

The chain has TRBV18 and TRBJ2-1, with D unclear. CDR3 length: 12 amino acids. V lost 1 base and J lost 8, with 6 bases in between. The V gene's germline CDR1 is KGHSH and CDR2 LQKENI. CDR3 amino acids: CASSPQGDEQFF. The CDR3 bases are TGTGCCAGCTCACCACAGGGTGATGAGCAGTTCTTC.

In this sample, this clone turned up once. The V gene is TRBV10-3, the J gene TRBJ1-2; D is uncertain. The V end was cut by 10 bases, the J end by 8 bases, with 26 bases between. Germline CDR1 and CDR2: ENHRY and SYGVKD. This CDR3 comprises 15 residues. The CDR3 DNA follows: TGTGCCAGCACCCAGCAGGCTTCCGGGGATGCGGGCTACACCTTC. It is translated as CASTQQASGDAGYTF.

As concerns this clone: Other DNA sequences within the sample encode an identical CDR3. The gene calls are TRBV29-1 and TRBJ1-1; D is unresolved. The ends were cut back, 4 bases at V and 1 base at J, with 7 bases in the middle. CDR1 SQVTM and CDR2 ANQGSEA come from the germline V gene. CDR3 length: 12 amino acids. In DNA, the CDR3 is TGCAGCGTTGGTCAGGCGAACACTGAAGCTTTCTTT. Translating it yields CSVGQANTEAFF.

This chain uses TRBV29-1 with TRBJ1-1; tentative D call: TRBD1 (5 bases). Per germline, CDR1 SQVTM and CDR2 ANQGSEA. V was trimmed by 3 bases and J by 4 bases, leaving 12 bases between them. The CDR3 spans 13 residues. Here the CDR3 reads CSVDARRGTEAFF. The DNA for the CDR3 is TGCAGCGTTGATGCCCGGAGGGGCACTGAAGCTTTCTTT.

This clone was recorded only once. The chain carries TRBV5-1 and TRBJ2-3; D ambiguous. The germline V gene encodes CDR1 SGHRS and CDR2 YFSETQ. The CDR3 spans 14 residues. Trimming removed 0 bases at V and 2 bases at J, with 7 bases between. The CDR3 DNA reads TGCGCCAGCAGCTTGGAACAGATCACAGATACGCAGTATTTT. It yields the protein CASSLEQITDTQYF. The full variable domain, with the rest looked up from reference TRBV5-1 and TRBJ2-3, is KAGVTQTPRYLIKTRGQQVTLSCSPISGHRSVSWYQQTPGQGLQFLFEYFSETQRNKGNFPGRFSGRQFSNSRSEMNVSTLELGDSALYLCASSLEQITDTQYFGPGTRLTVL.

V usage is TRBV7-9 and J usage is TRBJ2-3; 11 bases fit TRBD2. There are 16 residues in the CDR3. Trimming at V came to 5 bases and at J to 0 bases, leaving 4 bases not matched to a gene. CDR1 and CDR2 (germline): SEHNR, FQNEAQ (reference sequence). The DNA of the CDR3 is TGTGCCAGCAGCCCCGGGACTAGCGGAAGCACAGATACGCAGTATTTT. This translates into CASSPGTSGSTDTQYF. The full variable domain, in which reference TRBV7-9 and TRBJ2-3 provide the parts outside the CDR3, is DTGVSQNPRHKITKRGQNVTFRCDPISEHNRLYWYRQTLGQGPEFLTYFQNEAQLEKSRLLSDRFSAERPKGSFSTLEIQRTEQGDSAMYLCASSPGTSGSTDTQYFGPGTRLTVL.

Comment on this clone: Different DNA sequences within this sample yield the same CDR3. This chain connects TRBV7-9 to TRBJ2-3, with TRBD2 matching over 7 bases. V trimming: 3 bases; J trimming: 3 bases; junction bases outside the gene matches: 3. The CDR3 spans 14 residues. Germline V lookup: CDR1 SEHNR, CDR2 FQNEAQ (reference sequence). CDR3 coding DNA: TGTGCCAGCAGCTTTGGAGCGGGGACAGATACGCAGTATTTT. The encoded protein is CASSFGAGTDTQYF.

The chain links TRBV7-9 to TRBJ1-2; 7 positions match TRBD1. V lost 5 bases, J lost 3 bases, and 3 bases stayed unmatched. Per germline, CDR1 SEHNR and CDR2 FQNEAQ (reference sequence). The CDR3 is 13 amino acids. The CDR3 region is CASSRQGDYGYTF. As DNA, the CDR3 is TGTGCCAGCAGCCGTCAGGGGGACTATGGCTACACCTTC.

V gene TRBV20-1 combines with J gene TRBJ1-2; D is ambiguous. From germline, CDR1 is DFQATT and CDR2 SNEGSKA (reference sequence). The CDR3 loop spans 10 amino acids. V gave up 0 bases and J gave up 6 bases, with 2 bases separating them. The CDR3 region has the DNA TGCAGTGCTAGAGAGGATGGCTACACCTTC. This translates into CSAREDGYTF.

The CDR3 DNA follows: TGTGCCAGCTCTACAAAACAGGGGAAGGGGTACGAGCAGTACTTC. It is translated as CASSTKQGKGYEQYF. The V and J genes are TRBV18 and TRBJ2-7; 7 bases are a match to TRBD1. This CDR3 is 15 amino acids long. The trim removed 6 bases at V and 4 bases at J, leaving 12 bases unmatched. Germline-derived CDR1 and CDR2 are KGHSH and LQKENI.

The chain combines TRBV30 with TRBJ2-3; 9 bases match TRBD2. CDR1 and CDR2 from the germline V gene are GTSNPN and SVGIG (reference sequence). The CDR3 has 13 residues. J gave up 3 bases and V 2 bases, and 0 bases lay outside the gene matches. The CDR3 loop is CAWSSGGTDTQYF. The CDR3 DNA sequence: TGTGCCTGGAGTAGCGGGGGGACAGATACGCAGTATTTT.

The genes are TRBV27 and TRBJ1-1, with TRBD1 identical over 7 bases. Germline CDR1 and CDR2: MNHEY and SMNVEV (reference sequence). Trimming cost V 3 bases and J 1 base; bases outside gene matches: 2. The CDR3 loop spans 14 amino acids. CDR3 coding DNA: TGTGCCAGCAGTTTTTACAGGGGGAACACTGAAGCTTTCTTT. Translation: CASSFYRGNTEAFF.

J is TRBJ1-1 and V is TRBV28; the match to TRBD1 covers 7 bases. Germline values: CDR1 MDHEN, CDR2 SYDVKM. The ends lost 6 bases at V and 4 bases at J; junction bases unmatched: 8. This CDR3 comprises 14 residues. This CDR3 is CASSPGGGGTEAFF. CDR3 DNA: TGTGCCAGCAGCCCAGGGGGAGGTGGCACTGAAGCTTTCTTT.